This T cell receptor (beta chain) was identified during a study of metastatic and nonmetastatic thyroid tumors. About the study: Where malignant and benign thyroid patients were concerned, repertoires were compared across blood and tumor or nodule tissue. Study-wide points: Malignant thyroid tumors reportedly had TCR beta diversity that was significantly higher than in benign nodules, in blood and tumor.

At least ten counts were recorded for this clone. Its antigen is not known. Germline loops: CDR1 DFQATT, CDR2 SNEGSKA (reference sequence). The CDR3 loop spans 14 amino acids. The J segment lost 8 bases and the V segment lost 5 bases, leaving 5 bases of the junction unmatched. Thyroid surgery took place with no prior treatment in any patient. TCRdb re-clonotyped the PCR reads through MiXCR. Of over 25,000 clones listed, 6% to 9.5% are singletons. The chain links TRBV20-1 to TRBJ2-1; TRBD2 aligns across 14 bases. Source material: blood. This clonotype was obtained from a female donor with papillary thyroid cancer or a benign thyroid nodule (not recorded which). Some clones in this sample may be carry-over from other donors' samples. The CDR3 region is CSADGLAGGYEQFF. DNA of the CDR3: TGCAGTGCTGATGGACTAGCGGGAGGTTATGAGCAGTTCTTC.